This T cell receptor beta chain was captured by sequencing in a study of cytomegalovirus exposure and HLA in healthy donors. CDR1 and CDR2 from the germline V gene are LNHDA and SQIVND (reference sequence). The CDR3 sequence is 14 residues long. Deletions cut 2 bases from V and 6 bases from J, with 14 bases between. The PCR was carried out with 60 Vbeta primers and 13 Jbeta primers. Profiling relied on immunoSEQ multiplex PCR, and the TCRdb table lists in-frame clones only, not all of them. The data show some 98,000 clones, roughly 81% seen once. The study's findings and limits: Productive status was seen about 87% or about 30% of the time for most TCR beta V segments in an earlier analysis.

For this clone: Its antigen is undetermined.

Participants comprised healthy donors of bone marrow. This sequence was found in a man aged 40-49 years in good health and CMV-seronegative. The J gene is TRBJ2-7, the V gene TRBV19; D gene uncertain. Source material: PBMCs. The CDR3 DNA reads TGTGCCAGTAGTATAAGCCTGGGTCTAGGCGAGCAGTACTTC. The encoded protein is CASSISLGLGEQYF.